This T cell receptor beta chain was identified in a study of beta chain features in type 1 diabetes. Every isolated RNA sample was fully reverse transcribed, so sequencing captured expressed TCRB transcripts. Clones were sequenced by immunoSEQ multiplex PCR, and TCRdb holds only the in-frame ones, with some missing. The profile shows hundreds of thousands of clones, roughly an eighth of them singletons. This CDR3 contains 15 residues. The germline V gene has CDR1 MNHNY and CDR2 SVGAGI (reference sequence). V was shortened by 6 bases and J by 2 bases, with 17 bases between the two germline ends. This clone was seen a few times.

V is TRBV6-6 and J is TRBJ2-7, with TRBD1 as a possible D gene (7 bases). This TCR was sampled from a man aged 18 to 30 in good health. Input material: naive CD4+ T cells from blood. The CDR3 coding sequence is TGTGCCAGCAGAACCGACAGGGAGGTGGCCTACGAGCAGTACTTC. Protein sequence: CASRTDREVAYEQYF.